A single sample is the source of the 21 T cell receptor beta chains below, sequenced in a study of CD8 T cells in ankylosing spondylitis. TCRdb analysed the 5' RACE reads with MiXCR anew, one entry per CDR3 protein. The sample has 380,000 or so distinct CDR3 sequences, 20% to 25% seen once; the top ten hold around 13%. The sequenced sample consisted of blood, either unsorted or a sorted T cell fraction (not recorded which). The receptor set was obtained from a male donor with ankylosing spondylitis or in good health (not recorded which).

This clonotype was recorded a few times. The J gene is TRBJ1-2, the V gene TRBV10-1, with 8 bases aligning to TRBD1. V trimming: 5 bases; J trimming: 4 bases; junction bases outside the gene matches: 12. Germline V gene lookup returns CDR1 WNHNN and CDR2 SYGVQD (reference sequence). CDR3 length equals 16 residues. CDR3 bases: TGCGCCAGCAGTTTCCCCGGGACAGGACCCTCCTATGGCTACACCTTC. As protein: CASSFPGTGPSYGYTF.

Only a few counts were recorded for this clonotype. V usage is TRBV3-1 and J usage is TRBJ2-5; 7 bases align to TRBD2. With V trimmed by 1 base and J by 3 bases, 8 bases remained unmatched. Germline loops: CDR1 LGHDT, CDR2 YNNKEL (reference sequence). The CDR3 length is 16 residues. As DNA, the CDR3 is TGTGCCAGCAGCCAAGGCGAGGGGCTAGCGGAAGAGACCCAGTACTTC. It translates to CASSQGEGLAEETQYF.

This chain uses TRBV20-1 with TRBJ2-7, with 16 bases lining up with TRBD2. The CDR3 covers 17 residues. Germline CDR1 is DFQATT and CDR2 is SNEGSKA (reference sequence). The V segment lost 1 base and the J segment 1 base; nucleotides outside the gene matches: 4. The DNA of the CDR3 is TGCAGTGCTAGAGCGGGACTAGCGGGGGGGTGGTCCTACGAGCAGTACTTC. This sequence encodes CSARAGLAGGWSYEQYF.

This clonotype was observed a few times. The chain recombines TRBV5-4 with TRBJ2-7; the D gene is possibly TRBD1 (5 bases). V was shortened by 1 base and J by 2 bases, with 10 bases between the two germline ends. Germline values: CDR1 SGHNT, CDR2 YYREEE (reference sequence). CDR3 length: 14 residues. DNA for the CDR3: TGTGCCAGCAGCTTGTCGGACATCACCTACGAGCAGTACTTC. Its protein is CASSLSDITYEQYF.

This chain connects TRBV20-1 to TRBJ2-3, with D perhaps matching TRBD2 (7 bases). The V end was cut by 6 bases, the J end by 1 base, with 14 bases between. Germline CDR1 is DFQATT and CDR2 is SNEGSKA (reference sequence). This CDR3 comprises 14 residues. CDR3 loop: CSAWEGDRTDTQYF. The CDR3 nucleotides read TGCAGTGCCTGGGAGGGGGACCGCACAGATACGCAGTATTTT.

This clonotype occurred a few times. CDR3 in amino acids: CASSSEPWTGAYNEQFF. The CDR3, as DNA: TGCGCCAGCAGCTCCGAACCCTGGACAGGGGCCTACAATGAGCAGTTCTTC. The chain recombines TRBV5-1 with TRBJ2-1; 9 bases fit TRBD1. The germline V gene encodes CDR1 SGHRS and CDR2 YFSETQ. Unmatched junction bases numbered 9, after V lost 3 bases and J lost 2 bases. CDR3 length: 17 residues.

J is TRBJ2-5 and V is TRBV2, with TRBD1 identical over 8 bases. V was pared by 2 bases and J by 4 bases, with 9 bases of the junction left unmatched. The germline CDR1 and CDR2 sequences are SNHLY and FYNNEI. There are 16 residues in the CDR3. CDR3 sequence reads: CASSEPDRGDGETQYF. The CDR3 nucleotides read TGTGCCAGCAGTGAACCCGACAGGGGAGACGGAGAGACCCAGTACTTC.

In nucleotides, the CDR3 is TGTGCCAGCAGCCCTCGGGGGTCGGAGACCCAGTACTTC. This translates into CASSPRGSETQYF. The chain links TRBV12-3 or TRBV12-4 to TRBJ2-5; D is possibly TRBD2 (6 bases). Deletions cut 6 bases from V and 5 bases from J, with 13 bases between. This CDR3 contains 13 residues.

This clonotype was found a few times. The rearrangement joins TRBV27 to TRBJ2-1; 12 bases agree with TRBD2. The V gene's germline CDR1 is MNHEY and CDR2 SMNVEV (reference sequence). The CDR3 covers 15 residues. Trimming took 5 bases from V and 8 from J; bases not matched to a gene: 7. The CDR3 loop is CASSVSSGGAHEQFF. CDR3 nucleotide sequence: TGTGCCAGCAGTGTCTCTAGCGGGGGGGCCCATGAGCAGTTCTTC.

The chain couples TRBV4-1 to TRBJ2-1; D ambiguous. Looked up from germline, CDR1 is MGHRA and CDR2 is YSYEKL. The CDR3 runs to 15 residues. V shed 1 base and J shed 2 bases, with 9 bases lying between them. CDR3 region: CASSQAHSAYNEQFF. CDR3 bases: TGCGCCAGCAGCCAAGCCCACAGTGCCTACAATGAGCAGTTCTTC.

This clonotype was counted only a few times. This chain joins TRBV27 and TRBJ1-5, with D perhaps matching TRBD1 (6 bases). CDR1 MNHEY and CDR2 SMNVEV come from the germline V gene (reference sequence). This CDR3 region has 12 residues. V gave up 8 bases and J gave up 6 bases, with 11 bases separating them. This CDR3 is CASGLQGQPQHF. The DNA for the CDR3 is TGTGCCAGCGGCCTACAGGGTCAGCCCCAGCATTTT.

The chain carries TRBV20-1 and TRBJ2-4, with 8 bases aligning to TRBD1. Trimming at V came to 0 bases and at J to 5 bases, leaving 6 bases not matched to a gene. This CDR3 region has 15 residues. CDR1 DFQATT and CDR2 SNEGSKA come from the germline V gene (reference sequence). The CDR3 loop reads CSARDLAGGQNIQYF. The CDR3, as DNA: TGCAGTGCTAGAGATCTGGCAGGGGGCCAAAACATTCAGTACTTC.

In its sample, this clonotype was seen a few times. J is TRBJ2-7 and V is TRBV29-1; D perhaps matches TRBD2 (6 bases). Germline lookup yields CDR1 SQVTM and CDR2 ANQGSEA. V lost 6 bases, J lost 6 bases, and 15 bases lay in between. The CDR3 length is 12 residues. The CDR3 spells CSVGRRAGEQYF. The CDR3 bases are TGCAGCGTGGGGAGGAGGGCGGGCGAGCAGTACTTC.

The chain carries TRBV20-1 and TRBJ2-7, with TRBD1 identical over 10 bases. V shed 1 base, J shed 5 bases, and the junction held 8 bases outside the gene matches. Germline values: CDR1 DFQATT, CDR2 SNEGSKA (reference sequence). The CDR3 runs 15 residues. CDR3 in amino acids: CSARVEGQGRDEQYF. Here the CDR3 DNA reads TGCAGTGCTAGAGTTGAGGGACAGGGGCGCGACGAGCAGTACTTC.

This CDR3 reads CASSFETPYNEQFF. DNA of the CDR3: TGCGCCAGCAGCTTCGAAACACCCTACAATGAGCAGTTCTTC. The chain is built from TRBV5-1 and TRBJ2-1; D call uncertain. The V gene's germline CDR1 is SGHRS and CDR2 YFSETQ. The CDR3 consists of 14 residues. Deletions cut 2 bases from V and 2 bases from J, with 8 bases between.

Only a few counts were recorded for this clonotype. The gene calls are TRBV7-9 and TRBJ2-4; tentative D call: TRBD1 (5 bases). Germline V CDR1 and CDR2: SEHNR, FQNEAQ (reference sequence). V lost 2 bases, J lost 2 bases, and 7 bases lay in between. The CDR3 loop spans 14 amino acids. CDR3 protein: CASSLPGTKNIQYF. The CDR3 region has the DNA TGTGCCAGCAGCTTACCAGGGACCAAAAACATTCAGTACTTC.

V is TRBV20-1 and J is TRBJ2-2, with a possible D match to TRBD1 (7 bases). Looked up from germline, CDR1 is DFQATT and CDR2 is SNEGSKA (reference sequence). CDR3 length: 12 residues. With 5 bases removed from V and 7 bases from J, the gap between germline ends came to 11 bases. CDR3 residues: CSAQGGSGELFF. Here the CDR3 DNA reads TGCAGTGCTCAGGGGGGTAGCGGGGAGCTGTTTTTT.

The chain is built from TRBV12-3 or TRBV12-4 and TRBJ2-3, with D uncertain. V dropped 6 bases and J dropped 2 bases, with 21 bases sitting between them. CDR3 length: 17 residues. The CDR3 protein is CASSSTSRGMYTDTQYF. The CDR3 coding sequence is TGTGCCAGCAGCTCAACAAGCCGAGGAATGTACACAGATACGCAGTATTTT.

This rearrangement joins TRBV12-3 or TRBV12-4 to TRBJ2-1; 10 bases match TRBD2. The V gene end was trimmed by 4 bases and the J gene end by 2 bases; junction bases not matched to a gene: 5. The length of the CDR3 is 16 residues. The CDR3 region has the DNA TGTGCCAGCAGTTCGAGCGGGGGGGCCCCCTACAATGAGCAGTTCTTC. This codes for CASSSSGGAPYNEQFF.

The chain recombines TRBV5-6 with TRBJ2-3; perhaps TRBD2 as D (6 bases). The CDR3 consists of 13 residues. Per the germline V gene, CDR1 is SGHDT and CDR2 is YYEEEE. V lost 4 bases and J 4 bases, leaving 10 bases between the germline ends. CDR3 region: CASSPWEADTQYF. The CDR3 region has the DNA TGTGCCAGCAGCCCCTGGGAGGCAGATACGCAGTATTTT.

This clonotype was counted between two and nine times. V gene TRBV2 combines with J gene TRBJ2-5; 11 nucleotides match TRBD1. Unmatched junction bases numbered 6, after V lost 1 base and J lost 2 bases. Germline CDR1 and CDR2: SNHLY and FYNNEI. This CDR3 has 17 residues. Here the CDR3 DNA reads TGTGCCAGCAGTGAAGGTCCCGGACAGGGGGCACAAGAGACCCAGTACTTC. Protein product: CASSEGPGQGAQETQYF.